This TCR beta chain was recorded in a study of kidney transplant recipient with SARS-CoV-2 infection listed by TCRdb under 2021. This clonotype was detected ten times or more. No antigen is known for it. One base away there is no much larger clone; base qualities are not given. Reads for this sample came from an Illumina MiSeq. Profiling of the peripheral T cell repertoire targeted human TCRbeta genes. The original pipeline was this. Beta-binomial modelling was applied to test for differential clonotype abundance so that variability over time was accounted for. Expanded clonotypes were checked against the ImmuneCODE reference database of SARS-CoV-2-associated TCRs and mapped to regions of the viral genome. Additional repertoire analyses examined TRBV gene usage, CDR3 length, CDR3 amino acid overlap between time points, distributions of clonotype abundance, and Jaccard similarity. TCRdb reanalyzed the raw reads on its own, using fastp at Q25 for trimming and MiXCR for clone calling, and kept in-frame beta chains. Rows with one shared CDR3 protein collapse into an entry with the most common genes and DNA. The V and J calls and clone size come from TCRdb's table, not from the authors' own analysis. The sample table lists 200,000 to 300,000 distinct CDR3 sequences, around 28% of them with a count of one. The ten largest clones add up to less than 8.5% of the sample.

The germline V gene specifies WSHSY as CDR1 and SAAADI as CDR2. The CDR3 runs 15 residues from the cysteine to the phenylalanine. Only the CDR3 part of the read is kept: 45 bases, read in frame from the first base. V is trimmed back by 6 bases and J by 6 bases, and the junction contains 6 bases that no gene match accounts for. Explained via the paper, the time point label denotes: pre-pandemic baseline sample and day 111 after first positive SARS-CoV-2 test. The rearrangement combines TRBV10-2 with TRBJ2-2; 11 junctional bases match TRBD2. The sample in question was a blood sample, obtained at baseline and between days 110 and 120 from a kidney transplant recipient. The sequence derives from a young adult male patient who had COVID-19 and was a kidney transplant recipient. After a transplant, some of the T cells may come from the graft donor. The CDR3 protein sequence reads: CASSTGTSGAGELFF. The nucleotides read TGCGCCAGCAGCACCGGGACTAGCGGAGCCGGGGAGCTGTTTTTT.